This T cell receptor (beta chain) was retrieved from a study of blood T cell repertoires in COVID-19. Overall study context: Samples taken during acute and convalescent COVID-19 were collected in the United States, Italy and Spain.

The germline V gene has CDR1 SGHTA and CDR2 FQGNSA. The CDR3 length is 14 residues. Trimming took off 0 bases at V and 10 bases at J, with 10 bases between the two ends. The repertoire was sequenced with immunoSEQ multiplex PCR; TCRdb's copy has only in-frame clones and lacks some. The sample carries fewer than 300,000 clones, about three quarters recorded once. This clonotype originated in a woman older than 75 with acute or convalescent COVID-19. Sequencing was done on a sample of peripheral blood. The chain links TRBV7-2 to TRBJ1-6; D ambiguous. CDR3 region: CASSLAEQKSPLHF. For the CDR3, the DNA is TGTGCCAGCAGCTTAGCAGAACAAAAATCACCCCTCCACTTT.